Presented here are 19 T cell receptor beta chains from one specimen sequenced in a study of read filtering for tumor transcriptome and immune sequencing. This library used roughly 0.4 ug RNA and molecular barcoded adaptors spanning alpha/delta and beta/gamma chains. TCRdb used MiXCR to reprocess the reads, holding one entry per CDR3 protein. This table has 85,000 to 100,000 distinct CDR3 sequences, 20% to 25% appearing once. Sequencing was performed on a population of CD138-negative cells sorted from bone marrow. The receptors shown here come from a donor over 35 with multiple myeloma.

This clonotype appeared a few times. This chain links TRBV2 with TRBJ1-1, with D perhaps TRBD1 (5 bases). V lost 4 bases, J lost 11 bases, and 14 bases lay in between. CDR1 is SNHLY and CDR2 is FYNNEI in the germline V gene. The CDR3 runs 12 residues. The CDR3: CASSGEFGTAFF. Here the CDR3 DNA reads TGTGCCAGCAGTGGAGAGTTCGGGACGGCTTTCTTT.

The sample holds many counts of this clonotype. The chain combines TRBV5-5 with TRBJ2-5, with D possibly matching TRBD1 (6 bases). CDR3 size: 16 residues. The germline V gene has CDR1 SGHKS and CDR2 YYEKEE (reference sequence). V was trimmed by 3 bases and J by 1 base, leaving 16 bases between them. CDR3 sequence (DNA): TGTGCCAGCAGCTCCACCTCGACAGGTCTCCAAGAGACCCAGTACTTC. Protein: CASSSTSTGLQETQYF.

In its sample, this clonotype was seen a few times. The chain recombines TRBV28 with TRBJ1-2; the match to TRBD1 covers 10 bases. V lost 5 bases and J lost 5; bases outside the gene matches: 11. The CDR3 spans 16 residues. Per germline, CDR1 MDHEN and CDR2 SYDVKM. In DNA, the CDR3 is TGTGCCAGCAGTCGCGACAGGGGGCGCGTTGGTTATGGCTACACCTTC. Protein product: CASSRDRGRVGYGYTF.

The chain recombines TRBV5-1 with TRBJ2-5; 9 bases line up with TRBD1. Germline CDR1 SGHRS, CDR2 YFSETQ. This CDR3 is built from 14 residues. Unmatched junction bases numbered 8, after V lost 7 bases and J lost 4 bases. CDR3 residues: CASSPGQGGETQYF. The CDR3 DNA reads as TGCGCCAGCTCGCCGGGACAGGGCGGAGAGACCCAGTACTTC.

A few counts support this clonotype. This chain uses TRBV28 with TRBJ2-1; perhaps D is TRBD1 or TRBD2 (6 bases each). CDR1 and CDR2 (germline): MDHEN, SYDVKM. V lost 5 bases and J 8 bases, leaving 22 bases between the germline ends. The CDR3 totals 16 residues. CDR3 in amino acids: CASSKGGRPTSDEQFF. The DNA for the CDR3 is TGTGCCAGCAGTAAGGGGGGCCGCCCGACTTCGGATGAGCAGTTCTTC.

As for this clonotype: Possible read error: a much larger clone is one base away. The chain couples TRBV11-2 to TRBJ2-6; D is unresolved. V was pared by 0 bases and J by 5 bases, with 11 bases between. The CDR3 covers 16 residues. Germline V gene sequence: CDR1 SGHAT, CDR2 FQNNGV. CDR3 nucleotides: TGTGCCAGCAGCTTAGAACCCCTGAATCGGGCCAACGTCCTGACTTTC. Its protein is CASSLEPLNRANVLTF.

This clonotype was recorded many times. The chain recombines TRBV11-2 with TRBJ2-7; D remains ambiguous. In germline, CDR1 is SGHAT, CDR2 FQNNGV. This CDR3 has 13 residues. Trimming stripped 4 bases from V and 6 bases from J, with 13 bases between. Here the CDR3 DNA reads TGTGCCAGCAGCTCTTCCATCATCAGCGAGCAGTACTTC. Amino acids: CASSSSIISEQYF.

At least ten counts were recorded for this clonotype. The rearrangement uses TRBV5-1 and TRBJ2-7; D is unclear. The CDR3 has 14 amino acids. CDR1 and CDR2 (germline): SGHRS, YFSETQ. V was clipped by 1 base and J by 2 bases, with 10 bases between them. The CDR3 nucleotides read TGCGCCAGCAGCTTGATTGGACGTGCCTACGAGCAGTACTTC. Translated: CASSLIGRAYEQYF.

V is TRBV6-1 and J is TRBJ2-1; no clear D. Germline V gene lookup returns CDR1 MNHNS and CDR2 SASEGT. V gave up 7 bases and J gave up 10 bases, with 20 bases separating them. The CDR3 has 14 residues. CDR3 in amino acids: CASTPPGPLGEQFF. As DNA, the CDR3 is TGTGCCAGCACCCCGCCGGGCCCACTTGGGGAGCAGTTCTTC.

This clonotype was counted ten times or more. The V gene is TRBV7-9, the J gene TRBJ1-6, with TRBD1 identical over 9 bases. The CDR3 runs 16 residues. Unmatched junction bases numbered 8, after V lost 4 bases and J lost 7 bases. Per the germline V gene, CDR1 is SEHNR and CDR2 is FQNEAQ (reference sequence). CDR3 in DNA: TGTGCCAGCAGCTCTGATCCGGGACAGGGAAATTCACCCCTCCACTTT. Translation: CASSSDPGQGNSPLHF.

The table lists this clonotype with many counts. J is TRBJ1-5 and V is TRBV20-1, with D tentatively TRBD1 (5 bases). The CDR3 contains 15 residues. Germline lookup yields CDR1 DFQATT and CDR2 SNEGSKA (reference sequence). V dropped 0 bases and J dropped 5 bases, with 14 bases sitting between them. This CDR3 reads CSARDNRRLYQPQHF. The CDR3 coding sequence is TGCAGTGCTAGAGATAACAGGCGGCTGTATCAGCCCCAGCATTTT.

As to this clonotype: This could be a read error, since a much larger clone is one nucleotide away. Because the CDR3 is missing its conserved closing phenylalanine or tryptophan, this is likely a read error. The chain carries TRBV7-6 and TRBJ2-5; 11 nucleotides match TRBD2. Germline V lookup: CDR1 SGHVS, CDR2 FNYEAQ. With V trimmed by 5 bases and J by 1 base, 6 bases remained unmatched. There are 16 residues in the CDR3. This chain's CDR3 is CASSLSLAGAQETQYS. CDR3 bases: TGTGCCAGCAGCCTCTCACTAGCGGGGGCCCAAGAGACCCAGTACTCC.

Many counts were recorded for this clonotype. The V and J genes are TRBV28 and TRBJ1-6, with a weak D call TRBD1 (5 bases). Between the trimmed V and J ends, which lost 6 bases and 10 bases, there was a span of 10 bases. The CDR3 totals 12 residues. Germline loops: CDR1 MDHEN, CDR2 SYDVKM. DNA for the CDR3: TGTGCCAGCAGCTCGGGGGTCTCACCCCTCCACTTT. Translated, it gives CASSSGVSPLHF. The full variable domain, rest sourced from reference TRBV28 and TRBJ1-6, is DVKVTQSSRYLVKRTGEKVFLECVQDMDHENMFWYRQDPGLGLRLIYFSYDVKMKEKGDIPEGYSVSREKKERFSLILESASTNQTSMYLCASSSGVSPLHFGNGTRLTVT.

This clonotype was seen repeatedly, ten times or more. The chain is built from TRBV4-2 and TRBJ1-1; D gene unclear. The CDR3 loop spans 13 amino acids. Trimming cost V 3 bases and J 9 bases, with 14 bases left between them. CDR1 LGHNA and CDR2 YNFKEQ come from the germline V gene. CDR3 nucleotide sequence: TGTGCCAGCAGCCAGTCGTATAGGGATCAAGCTTTCTTT. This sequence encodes CASSQSYRDQAFF.

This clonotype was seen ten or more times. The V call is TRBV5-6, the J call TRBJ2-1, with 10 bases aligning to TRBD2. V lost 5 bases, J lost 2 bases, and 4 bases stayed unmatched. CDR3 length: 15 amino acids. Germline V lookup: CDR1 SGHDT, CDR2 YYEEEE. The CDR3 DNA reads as TGTGCCAGCAGTAGTCTAGCGGGGGCCTACAATGAGCAGTTCTTC. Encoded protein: CASSSLAGAYNEQFF. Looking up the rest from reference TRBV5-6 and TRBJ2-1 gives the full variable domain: DAGVTQSPTHLIKTRGQQVTLRCSPKSGHDTVSWYQQALGQGPQFIFQYYEEEERQRGNFPDRFSGHQFPNYSSELNVNALLLGDSALYLCASSSLAGAYNEQFFGPGTRLTVL.

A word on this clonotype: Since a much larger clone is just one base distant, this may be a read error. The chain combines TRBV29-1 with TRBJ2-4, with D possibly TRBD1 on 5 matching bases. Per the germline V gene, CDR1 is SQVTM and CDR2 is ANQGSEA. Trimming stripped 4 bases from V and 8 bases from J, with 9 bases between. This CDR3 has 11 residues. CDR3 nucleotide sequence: TGCAGCGTTGGACAGAAAGACATTCAGTACTTC. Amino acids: CSVGQKDIQYF.

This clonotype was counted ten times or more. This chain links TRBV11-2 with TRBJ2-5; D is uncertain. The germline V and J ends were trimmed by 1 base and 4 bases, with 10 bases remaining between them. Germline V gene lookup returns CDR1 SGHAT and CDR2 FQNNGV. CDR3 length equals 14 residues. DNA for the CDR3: TGTGCCAGCAGCTTAGCCCAGGATAGAGAGACCCAGTACTTC. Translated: CASSLAQDRETQYF.

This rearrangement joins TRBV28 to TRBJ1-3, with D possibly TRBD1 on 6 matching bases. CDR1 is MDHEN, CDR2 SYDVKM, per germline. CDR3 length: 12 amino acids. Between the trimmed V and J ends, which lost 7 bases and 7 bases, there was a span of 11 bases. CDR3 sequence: CASTTGSNTIYF. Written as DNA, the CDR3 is TGTGCCAGCACAACAGGGTCGAACACCATATATTTT.

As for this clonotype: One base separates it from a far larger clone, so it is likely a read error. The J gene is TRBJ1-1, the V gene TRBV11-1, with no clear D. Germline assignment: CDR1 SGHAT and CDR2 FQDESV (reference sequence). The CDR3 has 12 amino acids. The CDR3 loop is CVSSLGDMKAFF. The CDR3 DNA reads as TGTGTCAGCAGCTTAGGCGACATGAAAGCTTTCTTT.